The 5 T cell receptor beta chains below come from one sample, sequenced in a study of shared clonotypes between healthy human individuals. The assay was immunoSEQ multiplex PCR, and TCRdb's table has in-frame clones only and misses some. The sample lists more than 2 million clones; more than 90% were seen once. The source material was naive CD4+ T cells sorted from blood. Subset denoted: CD45RA+ positively selected. These TCRs come from a man aged 18 to 30 in good health.

This clone was observed a single time. The gene calls are TRBV5-4 and TRBJ2-7; TRBD2 matches 9 bases. Germline-derived CDR1 and CDR2 are SGHNT and YYREEE (reference sequence). The CDR3 runs 13 residues. J was trimmed by 5 bases and V by 4 bases; bases with no gene match: 4. The CDR3 protein is CASSLSGSHEQYF. The CDR3 bases are TGTGCCAGCAGCCTTAGCGGGAGCCACGAGCAGTACTTC.

This chain links TRBV13 with TRBJ2-7; D is perhaps TRBD1 (6 bases). V was clipped by 5 bases and J by 2 bases, with 16 bases between them. Looked up from germline, CDR1 is PRHDT and CDR2 is FYEKMQ (reference sequence). This CDR3 region has 15 residues. Written as DNA, the CDR3 is TGTGCCAGCAGCAGCCAAGGGGGTTTCGCCTACGAGCAGTACTTC. Translation gives CASSSQGGFAYEQYF.

The chain recombines TRBV19 with TRBJ2-5; the match to TRBD2 covers 11 bases. This CDR3 comprises 13 residues. Germline CDR1 LNHDA, CDR2 SQIVND (reference sequence). The trim removed 5 bases at V and 7 bases at J, leaving 3 bases unmatched. The CDR3 reads CASSVGTSGTQYF. The CDR3 DNA sequence: TGTGCCAGTAGTGTCGGGACTAGCGGGACCCAGTACTTC. The full variable domain, completed using reference TRBV19 and TRBJ2-5, is DGGITQSPKYLFRKEGQNVTLSCEQNLNHDAMYWYRQDPGQGLRLIYYSQIVNDFQKGDIAEGYSVSREKKESFPLTVTSAQKNPTAFYLCASSVGTSGTQYFGPGTRLLVL.

The chain joins TRBV18 to TRBJ1-3; D call uncertain. The CDR3 spans 13 residues. V gave up 6 bases and J gave up 0 bases, with 6 bases separating them. Germline V gives CDR1 KGHSH, CDR2 LQKENI. CDR3 DNA: TGTGCCAGCTCCCCGATCTCTGGAAACACCATATATTTT. Amino acid sequence: CASSPISGNTIYF.

About this clone: The same CDR3 also results from other DNA sequences found in this sample. This chain joins TRBV5-6 and TRBJ2-5; TRBD1 matches 10 bases. The CDR3 extends over 14 amino acids. The trim removed 2 bases at V and 5 bases at J, leaving 3 bases unmatched. CDR1 SGHDT and CDR2 YYEEEE come from the germline V gene. The CDR3 protein is CASSLRGQGETQYF. The CDR3 DNA reads TGTGCCAGCAGCTTAAGGGGACAGGGGGAGACCCAGTACTTC.